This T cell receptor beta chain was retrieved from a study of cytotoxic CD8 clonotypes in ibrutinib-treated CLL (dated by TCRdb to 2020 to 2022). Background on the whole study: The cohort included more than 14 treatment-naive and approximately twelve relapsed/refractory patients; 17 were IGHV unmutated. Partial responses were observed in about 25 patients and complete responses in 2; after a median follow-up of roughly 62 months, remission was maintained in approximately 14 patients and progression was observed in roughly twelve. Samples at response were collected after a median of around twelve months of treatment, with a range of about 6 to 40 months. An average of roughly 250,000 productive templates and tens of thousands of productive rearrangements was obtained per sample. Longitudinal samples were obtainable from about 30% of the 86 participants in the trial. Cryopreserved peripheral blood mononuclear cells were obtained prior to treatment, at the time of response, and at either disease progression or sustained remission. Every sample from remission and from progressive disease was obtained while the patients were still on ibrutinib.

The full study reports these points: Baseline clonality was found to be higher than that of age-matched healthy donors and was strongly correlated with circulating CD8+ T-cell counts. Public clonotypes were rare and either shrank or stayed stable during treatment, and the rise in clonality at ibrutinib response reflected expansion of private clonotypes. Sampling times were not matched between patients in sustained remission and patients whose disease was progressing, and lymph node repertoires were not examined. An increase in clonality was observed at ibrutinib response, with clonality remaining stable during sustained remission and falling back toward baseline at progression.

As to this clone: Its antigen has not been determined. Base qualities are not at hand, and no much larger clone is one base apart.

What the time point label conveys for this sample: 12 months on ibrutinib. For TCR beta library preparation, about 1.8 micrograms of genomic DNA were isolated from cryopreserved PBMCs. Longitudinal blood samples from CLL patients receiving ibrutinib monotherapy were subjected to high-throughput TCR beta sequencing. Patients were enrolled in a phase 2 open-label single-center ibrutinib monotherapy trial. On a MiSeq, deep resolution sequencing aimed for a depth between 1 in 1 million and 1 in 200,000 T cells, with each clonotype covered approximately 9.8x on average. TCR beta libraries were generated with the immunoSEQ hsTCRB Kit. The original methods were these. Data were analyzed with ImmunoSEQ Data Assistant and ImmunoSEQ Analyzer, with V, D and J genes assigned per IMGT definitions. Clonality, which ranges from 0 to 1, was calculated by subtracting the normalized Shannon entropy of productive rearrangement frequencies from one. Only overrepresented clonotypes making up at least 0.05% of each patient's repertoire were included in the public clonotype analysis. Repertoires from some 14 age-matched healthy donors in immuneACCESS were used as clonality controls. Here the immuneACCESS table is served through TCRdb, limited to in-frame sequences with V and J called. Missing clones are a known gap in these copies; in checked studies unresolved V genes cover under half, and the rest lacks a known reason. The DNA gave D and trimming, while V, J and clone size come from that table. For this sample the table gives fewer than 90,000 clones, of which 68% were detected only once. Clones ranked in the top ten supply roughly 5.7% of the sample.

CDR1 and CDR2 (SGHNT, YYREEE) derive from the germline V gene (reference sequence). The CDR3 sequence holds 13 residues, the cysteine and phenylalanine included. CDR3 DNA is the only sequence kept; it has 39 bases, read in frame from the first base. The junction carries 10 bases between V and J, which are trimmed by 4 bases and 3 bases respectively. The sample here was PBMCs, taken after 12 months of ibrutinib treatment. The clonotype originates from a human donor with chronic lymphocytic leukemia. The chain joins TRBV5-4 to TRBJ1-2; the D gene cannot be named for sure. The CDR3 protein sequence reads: CASSPDADYGYTF. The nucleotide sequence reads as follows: TGTGCCAGCAGCCCGGACGCCGACTATGGCTACACCTTC.